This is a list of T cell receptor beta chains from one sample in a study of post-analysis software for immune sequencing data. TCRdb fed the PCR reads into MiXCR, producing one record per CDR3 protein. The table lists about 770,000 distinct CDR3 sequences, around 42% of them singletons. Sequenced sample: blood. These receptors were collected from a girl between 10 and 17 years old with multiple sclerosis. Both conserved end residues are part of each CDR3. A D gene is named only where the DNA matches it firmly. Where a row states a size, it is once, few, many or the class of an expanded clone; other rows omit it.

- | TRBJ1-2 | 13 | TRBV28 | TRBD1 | TGTGCCAGCAGTTTCACGGACAGGGCTGGCTACACCTTC | CASSFTDRAGYTF
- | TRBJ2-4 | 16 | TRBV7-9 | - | TGTGCCAGCAGCCCCGGACTGCCTCAAGGAACATTTATTCAGTACTTC | CASSPGLPQGTFIQYF
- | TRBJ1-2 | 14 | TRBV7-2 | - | TGTGCCAGCAGCCTCGACAGTTGGGACTATGGCTACACCTTC | CASSLDSWDYGYTF
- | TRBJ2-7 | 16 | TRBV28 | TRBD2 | TGTGCCAGCAGTTCCATTCTAGCGGGAGAGTTTTACGAGCAGTACTTC | CASSSILAGEFYEQYF
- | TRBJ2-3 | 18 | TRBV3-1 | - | TGTGCCAGCAGCCGGCCCGGAGGTGGACTTTCTAGCACAGATACGCAGTATTTT | CASSRPGGGLSSTDTQYF
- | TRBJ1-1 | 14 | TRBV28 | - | TGTGCCAGCAGTTTATCCGCCTGGGGGGTGGGAGCTTTCTTT | CASSLSAWGVGAFF
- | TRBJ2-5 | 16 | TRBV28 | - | TGTGCCAGCAGTTTATCTGGCGGAACGACCCAAGAGACCCAGTACTTC | CASSLSGGTTQETQYF
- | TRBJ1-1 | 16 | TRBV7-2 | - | TGTGCCAGCAGCTTAGGCCCCGGGACGCAGAACACTGAAGCTTTCTTT | CASSLGPGTQNTEAFF
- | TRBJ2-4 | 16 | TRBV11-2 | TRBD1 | TGTGCCAGCAGCCCCTGGCCGGGGACAGGAGGGAACATTCAGTACTTC | CASSPWPGTGGNIQYF
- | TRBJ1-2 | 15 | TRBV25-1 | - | TGTGCCAGCAGTGACAAACAGGGCTCGTTGTATGGCTACACCTTC | CASSDKQGSLYGYTF
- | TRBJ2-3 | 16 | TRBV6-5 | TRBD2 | TGTGCCAGCAGCCTCGGGGAGGGGACTGGCACAGATACGCAGTATTTT | CASSLGEGTGTDTQYF
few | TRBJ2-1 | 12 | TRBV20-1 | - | TGCAGTGCTCCCAGCTGGGGCCATGAGCAGTTCTTC | CSAPSWGHEQFF
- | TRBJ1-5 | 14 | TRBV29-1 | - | TGCAGCGTTGAACAGGGCAGGGGCGAGCAGCCCCAGCATTTT | CSVEQGRGEQPQHF
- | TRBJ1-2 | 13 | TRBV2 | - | TGTGCCAGCGGGGCAGGGAGAAACTATGGCTACACCTTC | CASGAGRNYGYTF
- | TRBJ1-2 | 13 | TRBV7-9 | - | TGTGCCAGCAGCCCGCAGTCCGGTTATGGCTACACCTTC | CASSPQSGYGYTF
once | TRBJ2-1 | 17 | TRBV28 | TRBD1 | TGTGCCAGCAGTTTAAGTAGGACAGGGGGTGACTACAATGAGCAGTTCTTC | CASSLSRTGGDYNEQFF
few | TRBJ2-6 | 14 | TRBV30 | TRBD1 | TGTGCCTGCCAAACAGGGGGTGGGGCCAACGTCCTGACTTTC | CACQTGGGANVLTF
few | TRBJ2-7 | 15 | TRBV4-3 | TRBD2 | TGCGCCAGCAGCCCGAGCCTAGCGGCCCCCTACGAGCAGTACTTC | CASSPSLAAPYEQYF
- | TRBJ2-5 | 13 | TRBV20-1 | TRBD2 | TGCAGTGCTGATAGCGGGAGTGGAGAGACCCAGTACTTC | CSADSGSGETQYF
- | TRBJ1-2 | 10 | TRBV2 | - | TGTGCCAGTCTGACACATGGCTACACCTTC | CASLTHGYTF
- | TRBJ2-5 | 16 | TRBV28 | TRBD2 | TGTGCCAGCAGTTTCCAAATAGCGGGAGTCGGGGAGACCCAGTACTTC | CASSFQIAGVGETQYF
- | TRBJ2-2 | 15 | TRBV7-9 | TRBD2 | TGTGCCACCAAGAGACTAGCGGGAGCTGCCGGGGAGCTGTTTTTT | CATKRLAGAAGELFF
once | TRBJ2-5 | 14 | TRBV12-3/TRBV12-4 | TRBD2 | TGTGCCAGCAGCAGGACTAGCAGGAGCGAGACCCAGTACTTC | CASSRTSRSETQYF
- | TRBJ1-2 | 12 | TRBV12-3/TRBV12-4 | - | TGTGCCAGCAGTTTGGCATCGCCAGGCTACACCTTC | CASSLASPGYTF
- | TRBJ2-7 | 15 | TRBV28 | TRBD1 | TGTGCCAGCAGCGAGCCGGGACAGGACCCCTACGAGCAGTACTTC | CASSEPGQDPYEQYF
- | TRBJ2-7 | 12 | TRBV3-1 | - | TGTGCCAGCAGCCAAGCCGCCGCCGAGCAGTACTTC | CASSQAAAEQYF
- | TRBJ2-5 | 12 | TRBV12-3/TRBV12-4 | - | TGTGCCAGCAGCGGGACGGCCGAGACCCAGTACTTC | CASSGTAETQYF
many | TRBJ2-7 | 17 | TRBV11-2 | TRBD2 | TGTGCCAGCAGCTTAGAGGGGGCGGGAGGAATCTTCTACGAGCAGTACTTC | CASSLEGAGGIFYEQYF
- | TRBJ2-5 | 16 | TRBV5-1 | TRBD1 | TGCGCCAGCAGCTTGGGTGGGACAGGGATCCAAGAGACCCAGTACTTC | CASSLGGTGIQETQYF
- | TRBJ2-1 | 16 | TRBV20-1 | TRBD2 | TGCAGTACTAGTTGGGAGGGATTTCGCTCCTACAATGAGCAGTTCTTC | CSTSWEGFRSYNEQFF
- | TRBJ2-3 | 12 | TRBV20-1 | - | TGCAGTGCGCGAATAGGTGTGGATACGCAGTATTTT | CSARIGVDTQYF
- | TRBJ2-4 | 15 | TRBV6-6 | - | TGTGCCAGCAGTTCCCTCGAGCTAGCCAAAAACATTCAGTACTTC | CASSSLELAKNIQYF
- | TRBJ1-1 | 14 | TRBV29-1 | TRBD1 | TGCAGCGTAGGACAGGGCTTATGGAACACTGAAGCTTTCTTT | CSVGQGLWNTEAFF
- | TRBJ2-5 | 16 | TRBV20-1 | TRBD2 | TGCAGTGCTTCCGATGTAGCGGGAGAGACCCAAGAGACCCAGTACTTC | CSASDVAGETQETQYF
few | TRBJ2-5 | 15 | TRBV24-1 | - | TGTGCCACCAGCAAAGGGGGGCCTAGGGAAGAGACCCAGTACTTC | CATSKGGPREETQYF
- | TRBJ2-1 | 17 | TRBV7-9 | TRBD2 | TGTGCCAGCAGCTCCAACTTAGCGGGAGGCCGCCCCAATGAGCAGTTCTTC | CASSSNLAGGRPNEQFF
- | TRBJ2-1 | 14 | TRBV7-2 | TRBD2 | TGTGCCAGCAGCTTAGTCGGCGGGGGCAATGAGCAGTTCTTC | CASSLVGGGNEQFF
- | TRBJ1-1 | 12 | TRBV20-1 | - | TGCAGTGCTAGAAACAGGGTCACTGAAGCTTTCTTT | CSARNRVTEAFF
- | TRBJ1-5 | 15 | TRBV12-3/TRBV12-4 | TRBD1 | TGTGCCAGCAGTTCTTGGACAGGGAGTAGGCAGCCCCAGCATTTT | CASSSWTGSRQPQHF
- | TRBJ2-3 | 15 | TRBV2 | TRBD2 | TGTGCCAGCAGTTCTAGCGGGAGGGGCGCAGATACGCAGTATTTT | CASSSSGRGADTQYF
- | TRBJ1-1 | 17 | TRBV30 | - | TGTGCCTGGAGTGTACTTGGGACAAGGGCGATGAACACTGAAGCTTTCTTT | CAWSVLGTRAMNTEAFF
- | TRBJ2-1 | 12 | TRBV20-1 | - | TGCAGTGCTAGAGTGGGCTACAATGAGCAGTTCTTC | CSARVGYNEQFF
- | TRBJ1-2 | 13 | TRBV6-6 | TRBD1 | TGTGCCAGCAGCAGGGGGCTATACTATGGCTACACCTTC | CASSRGLYYGYTF
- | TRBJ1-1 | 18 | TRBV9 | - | TGTGCCAGCAGCCCCAAGCTTTGGCCGGGACCTAAGAACACTGAAGCTTTCTTT | CASSPKLWPGPKNTEAFF
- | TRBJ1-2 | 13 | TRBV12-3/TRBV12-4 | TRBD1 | TGTGCCAGCATTAGGACAGGGGTATATGGCTACACCTTC | CASIRTGVYGYTF
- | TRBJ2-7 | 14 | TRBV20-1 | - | TGCAGTGCTAGCCCTAGCAGGAGTCATTACGAGCAGTACTTC | CSASPSRSHYEQYF
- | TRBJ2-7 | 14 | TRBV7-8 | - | TGTGCCAGCAGCCTCGAACAAAAGGTGGACGAGCAGTACTTC | CASSLEQKVDEQYF
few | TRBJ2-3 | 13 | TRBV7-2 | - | TGTGCCAGCAGCTCCCCCCGGGGATCTACGCAGTATTTT | CASSSPRGSTQYF
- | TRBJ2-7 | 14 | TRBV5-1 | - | TGCGCCAGCAGCTGGGACGGAGACTCCTACGAGCAGTACTTC | CASSWDGDSYEQYF
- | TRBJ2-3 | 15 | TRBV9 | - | TGTGCCAGCAGCGTAGTCAGCGGTCGCACAGATACGCAGTATTTT | CASSVVSGRTDTQYF